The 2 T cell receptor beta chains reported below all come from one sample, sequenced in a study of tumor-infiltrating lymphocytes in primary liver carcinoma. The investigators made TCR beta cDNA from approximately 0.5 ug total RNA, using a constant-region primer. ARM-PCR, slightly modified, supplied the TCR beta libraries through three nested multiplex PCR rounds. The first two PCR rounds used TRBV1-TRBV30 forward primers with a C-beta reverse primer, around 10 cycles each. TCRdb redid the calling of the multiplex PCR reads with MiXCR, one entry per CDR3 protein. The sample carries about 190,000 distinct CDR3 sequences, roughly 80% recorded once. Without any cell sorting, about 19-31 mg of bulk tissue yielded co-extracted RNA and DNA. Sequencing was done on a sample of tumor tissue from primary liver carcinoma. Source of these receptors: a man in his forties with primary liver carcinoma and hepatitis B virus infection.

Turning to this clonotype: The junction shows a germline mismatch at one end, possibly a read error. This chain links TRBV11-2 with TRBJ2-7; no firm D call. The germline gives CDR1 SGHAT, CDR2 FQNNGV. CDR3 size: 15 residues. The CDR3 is CGSSPRRLYAREQYF. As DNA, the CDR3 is TGTGGCAGCAGCCCCAGACGGCTTTACGCGCGCGAGCAGTACTTC. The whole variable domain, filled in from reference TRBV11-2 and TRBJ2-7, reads EAGVAQSPRYKIIEKRQSVAFWCNPISGHATLYWYQQILGQGPKLLIQFQNNGVVDDSQLPKDRFSAERLKGVDSTLKIQPAKLEDSAVYLCGSSPRRLYAREQYFGPGTRLTVT.

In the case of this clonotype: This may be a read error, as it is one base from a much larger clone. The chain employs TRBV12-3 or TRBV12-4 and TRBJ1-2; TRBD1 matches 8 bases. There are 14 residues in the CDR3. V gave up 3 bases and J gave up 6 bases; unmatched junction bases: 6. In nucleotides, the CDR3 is TGTGCCAGCAGTTTCGGGCAGGGGGCCGATGGCTACACCTTC. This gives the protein CASSFGQGADGYTF.